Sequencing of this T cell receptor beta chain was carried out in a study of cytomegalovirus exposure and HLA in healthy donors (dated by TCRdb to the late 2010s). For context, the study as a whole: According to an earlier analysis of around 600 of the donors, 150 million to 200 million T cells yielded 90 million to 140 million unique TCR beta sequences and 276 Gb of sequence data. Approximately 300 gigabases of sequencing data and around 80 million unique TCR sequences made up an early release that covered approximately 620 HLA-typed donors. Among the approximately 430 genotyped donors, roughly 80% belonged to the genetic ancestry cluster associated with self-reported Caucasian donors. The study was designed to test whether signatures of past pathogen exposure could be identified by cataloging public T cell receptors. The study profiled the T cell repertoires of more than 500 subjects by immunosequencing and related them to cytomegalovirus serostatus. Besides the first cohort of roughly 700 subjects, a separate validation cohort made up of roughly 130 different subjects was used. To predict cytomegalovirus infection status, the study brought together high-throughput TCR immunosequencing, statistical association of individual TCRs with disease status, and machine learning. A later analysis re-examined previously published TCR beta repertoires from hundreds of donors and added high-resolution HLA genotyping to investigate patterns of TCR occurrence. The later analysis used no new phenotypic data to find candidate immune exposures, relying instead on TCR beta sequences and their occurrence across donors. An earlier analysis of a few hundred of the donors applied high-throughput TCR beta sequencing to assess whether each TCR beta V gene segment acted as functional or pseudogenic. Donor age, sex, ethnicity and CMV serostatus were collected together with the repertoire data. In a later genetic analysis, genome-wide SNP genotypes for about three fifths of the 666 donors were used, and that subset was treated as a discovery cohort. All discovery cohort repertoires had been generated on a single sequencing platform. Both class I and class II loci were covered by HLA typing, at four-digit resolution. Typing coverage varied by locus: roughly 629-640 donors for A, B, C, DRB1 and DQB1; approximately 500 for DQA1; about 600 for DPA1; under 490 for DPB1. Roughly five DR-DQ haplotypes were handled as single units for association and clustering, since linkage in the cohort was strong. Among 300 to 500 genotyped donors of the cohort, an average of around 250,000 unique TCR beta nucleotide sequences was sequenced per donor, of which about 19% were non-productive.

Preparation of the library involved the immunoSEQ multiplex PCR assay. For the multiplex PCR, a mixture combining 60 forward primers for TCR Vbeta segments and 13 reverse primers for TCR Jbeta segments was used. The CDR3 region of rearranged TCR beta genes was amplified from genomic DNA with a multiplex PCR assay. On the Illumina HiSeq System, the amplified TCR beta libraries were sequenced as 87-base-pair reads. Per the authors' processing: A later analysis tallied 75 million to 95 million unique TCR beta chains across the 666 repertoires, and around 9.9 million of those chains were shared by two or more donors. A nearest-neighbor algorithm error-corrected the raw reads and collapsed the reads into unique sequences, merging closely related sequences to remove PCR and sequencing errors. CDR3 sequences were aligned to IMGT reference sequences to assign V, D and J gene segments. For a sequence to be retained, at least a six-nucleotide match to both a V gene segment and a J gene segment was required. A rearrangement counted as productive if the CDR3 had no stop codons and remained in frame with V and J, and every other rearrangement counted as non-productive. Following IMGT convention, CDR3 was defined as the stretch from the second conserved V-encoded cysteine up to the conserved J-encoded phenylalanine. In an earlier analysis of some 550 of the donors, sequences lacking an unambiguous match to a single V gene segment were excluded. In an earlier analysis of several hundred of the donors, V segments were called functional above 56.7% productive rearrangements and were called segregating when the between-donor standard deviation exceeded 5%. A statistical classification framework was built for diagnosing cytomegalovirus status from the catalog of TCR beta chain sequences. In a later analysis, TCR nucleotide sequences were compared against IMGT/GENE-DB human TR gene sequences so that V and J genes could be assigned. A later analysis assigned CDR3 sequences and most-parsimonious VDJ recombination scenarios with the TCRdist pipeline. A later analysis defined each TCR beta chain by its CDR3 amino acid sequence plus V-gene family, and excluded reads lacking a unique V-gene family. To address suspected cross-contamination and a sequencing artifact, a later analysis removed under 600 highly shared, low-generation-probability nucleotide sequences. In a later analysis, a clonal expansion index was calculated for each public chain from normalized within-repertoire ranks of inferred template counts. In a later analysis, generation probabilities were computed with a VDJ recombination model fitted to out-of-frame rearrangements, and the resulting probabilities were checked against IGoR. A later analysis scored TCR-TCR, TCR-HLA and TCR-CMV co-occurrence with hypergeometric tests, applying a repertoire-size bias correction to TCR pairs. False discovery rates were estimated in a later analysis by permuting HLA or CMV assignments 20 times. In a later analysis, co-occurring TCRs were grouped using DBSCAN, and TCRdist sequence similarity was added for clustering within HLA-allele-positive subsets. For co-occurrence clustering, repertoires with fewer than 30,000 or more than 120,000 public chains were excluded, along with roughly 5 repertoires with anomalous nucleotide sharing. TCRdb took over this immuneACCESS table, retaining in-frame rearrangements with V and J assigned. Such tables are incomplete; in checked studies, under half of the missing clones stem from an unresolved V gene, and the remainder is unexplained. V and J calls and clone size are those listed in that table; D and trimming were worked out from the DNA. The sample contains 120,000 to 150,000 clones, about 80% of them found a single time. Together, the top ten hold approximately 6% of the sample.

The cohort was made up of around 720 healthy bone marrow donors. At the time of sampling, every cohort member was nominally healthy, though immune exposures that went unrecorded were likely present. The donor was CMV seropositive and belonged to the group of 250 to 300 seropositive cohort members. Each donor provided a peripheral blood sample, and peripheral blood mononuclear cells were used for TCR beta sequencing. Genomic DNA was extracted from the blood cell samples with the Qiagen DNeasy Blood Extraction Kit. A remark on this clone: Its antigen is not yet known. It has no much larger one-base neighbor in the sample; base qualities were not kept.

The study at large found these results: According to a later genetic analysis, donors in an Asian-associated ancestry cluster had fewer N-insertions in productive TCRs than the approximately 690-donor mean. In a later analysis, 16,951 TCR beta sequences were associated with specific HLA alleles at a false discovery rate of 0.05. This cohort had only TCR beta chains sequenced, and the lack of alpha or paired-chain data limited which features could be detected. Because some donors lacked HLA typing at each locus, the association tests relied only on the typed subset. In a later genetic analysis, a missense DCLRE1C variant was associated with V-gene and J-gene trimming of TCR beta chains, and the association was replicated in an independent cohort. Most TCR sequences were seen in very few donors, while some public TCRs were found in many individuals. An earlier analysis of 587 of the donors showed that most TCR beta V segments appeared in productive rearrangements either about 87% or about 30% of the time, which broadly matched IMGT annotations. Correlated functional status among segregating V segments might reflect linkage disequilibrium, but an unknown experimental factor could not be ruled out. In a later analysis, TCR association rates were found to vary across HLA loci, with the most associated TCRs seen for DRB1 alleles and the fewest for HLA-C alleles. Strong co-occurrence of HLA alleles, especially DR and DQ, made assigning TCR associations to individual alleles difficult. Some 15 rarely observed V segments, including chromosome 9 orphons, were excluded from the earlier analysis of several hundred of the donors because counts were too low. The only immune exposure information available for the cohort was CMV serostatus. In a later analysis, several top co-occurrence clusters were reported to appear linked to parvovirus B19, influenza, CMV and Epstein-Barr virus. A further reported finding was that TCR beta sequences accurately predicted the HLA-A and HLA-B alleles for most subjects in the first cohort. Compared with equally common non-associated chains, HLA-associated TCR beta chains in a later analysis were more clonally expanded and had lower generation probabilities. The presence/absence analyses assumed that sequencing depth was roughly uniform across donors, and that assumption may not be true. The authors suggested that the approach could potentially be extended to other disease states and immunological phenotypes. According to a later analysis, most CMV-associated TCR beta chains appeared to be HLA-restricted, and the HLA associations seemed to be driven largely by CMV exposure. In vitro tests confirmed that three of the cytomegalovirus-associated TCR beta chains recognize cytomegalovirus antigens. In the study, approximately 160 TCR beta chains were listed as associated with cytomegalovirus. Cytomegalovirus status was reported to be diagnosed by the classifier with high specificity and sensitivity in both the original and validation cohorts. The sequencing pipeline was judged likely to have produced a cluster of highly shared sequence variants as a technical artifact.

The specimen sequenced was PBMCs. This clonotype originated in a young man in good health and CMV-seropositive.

The CDR3 protein: CASRRTSGSPVRNIQYF. The DNA sequence reads TGTGCCAGCAGACGGACTAGCGGGAGCCCCGTTCGAAACATTCAGTACTTC. This chain joins TRBV27 to TRBJ2-4; 13 middle bases align to TRBD2. CDR3 length: 17 amino acids, cysteine to phenylalanine. Of the read, only the CDR3 DNA is kept; its 51 bases are in frame from base 1. Reading the germline V gene (reference sequence) gives CDR1 MNHEY and CDR2 SMNVEV. V ends up 6 bases short and J 6 bases short, with an unmatched junction base count of 11.